Listed below are T cell receptor beta chains from one sample, sequenced in a study of blood T cell repertoires in COVID-19. Repertoires were generated with immunoSEQ multiplex PCR, while TCRdb's copy carries only in-frame clones and drops some. Seen here are about 360,000 clones, 81% observed once, and the top ten hold about 1.2%. The sample consisted of peripheral blood. The source of these receptors is a human donor with acute or convalescent COVID-19. The donor label of this sample is uncertain. CDR3s include the opening cysteine and the closing phenylalanine or tryptophan. D genes are given only for firm matches.

V gene	D gene	CDR3 protein
TRBV2	.	CASSERGSAEAFF
TRBV3-1/TRBV3-2	.	CASSRQRSYNEQFF
TRBV9	TRBD1	CASSVGQGPWEQYF
TRBV11-2	TRBD1	CASSWTGSDGYTF
TRBV6-2/TRBV6-3	.	CASSPAGGAWTGELFF
TRBV18	TRBD1	CASYTGDGSPLHF
TRBV18	.	CASSLASRSSYEQYF
TRBV30	TRBD1	CAWSSTGGINYGYTF
TRBV9	TRBD2	CASSVGTSGRQYF
TRBV2	.	CASSLLGTDTQYF
TRBV18	TRBD1	CASSPLGQEYGYTF
TRBV11-2	.	CASSLGDTNTEAFF
TRBV2	.	CASSPQTGLLGSAFF
TRBV28	TRBD1	CASSLGQGFYGYTF
TRBV6-4	.	CASSVEDYEQYF
TRBV24-1	.	CATSDLRQEAEKLFF
TRBV7-7	.	CASSSTTGSYEQYF
TRBV10-2	.	CASARGEYYNSPLHF
TRBV3-1/TRBV3-2	TRBD2	CASSQGAPTASGGYSTDTQYF
TRBV6-5	.	CASSYITGFEAFF
TRBV5-1	TRBD2	CASSLSPSGGGDTDTQYF
TRBV5-1	TRBD1	CASSFGQGPYGYTF
TRBV5-1	TRBD1	CASSAGPGTGFRGAFF